This record concerns one T cell receptor (beta chain) sequence. This specimen comes from a study of blood T cell repertoires in COVID-19. Study-wide background: T cells, B-cell-depleted T cells, or PBMCs supplied cDNA or gDNA.

In the authors' workflow: Counts of nucleated cells, estimated from reference gene primer amplification, were obtained. TCRdb keeps only in-frame clones here, not all; method: immunoSEQ multiplex PCR. V, J and clone size derive from that table, while D and trimming were established from the DNA sequence. This table holds about 100,000 clones, 86% found once. The sequencing input was peripheral blood. This TCR was sampled from a man at least 80 years old with acute or convalescent COVID-19.

As DNA, the CDR3 is TGTGCCAGCAGTTCAGCGGGTGTCAATGAGCAGTTCTTC. Its protein product is CASSSAGVNEQFF. The chain carries TRBV28 and TRBJ2-1; TRBD2 is a possible D gene (6 bases). There are 13 residues in the CDR3. Germline V lookup: CDR1 MDHEN, CDR2 SYDVKM. The V end lost 4 bases, the J end lost 6 bases, and 10 bases lay between the germline ends. The whole variable domain, remainder taken from reference TRBV28 and TRBJ2-1, is DVKVTQSSRYLVKRTGEKVFLECVQDMDHENMFWYRQDPGLGLRLIYFSYDVKMKEKGDIPEGYSVSREKKERFSLILESASTNQTSMYLCASSSAGVNEQFFGPGTRLTVL.